This entry lists 25 T cell receptor beta chains sequenced from one sample in a study of post-analysis software for immune sequencing data. Whole-study findings and limits: When patients were compared with controls, four or five TRBV segments were more frequent, TRBV5-6, TRBV5-1 and TRBV20-1 among them.

The antigens these receptors bind are not known. The library was made from cDNA and included unique molecular identifiers. MiXCR was run by TCRdb on the PCR reads, yielding one entry per CDR3 protein. The sample consists of about 460,000 distinct CDR3 sequences, nearly 45% of them appearing once. Sequenced: blood. These receptor sequences come from a girl aged 10 to 17 with multiple sclerosis.

About this clonotype: Mismatch with germline at one junction end may stem from a read error. V usage is TRBV5-5 and J usage is TRBJ2-1; D gene unclear. Germline CDR1 and CDR2: SGHKS and YYEKEE (reference sequence). The CDR3 totals 11 residues. CDR3 loop: CAGSLAGFQFF. CDR3 sequence (DNA): TGTGCCGGCAGCTTGGCAGGATTTCAGTTCTTC.

This clonotype was seen a few times. This chain joins TRBV20-1 and TRBJ2-5; 8 bases map to TRBD2. CDR1 DFQATT and CDR2 SNEGSKA come from the germline V gene (reference sequence). With 5 bases clipped from V and 3 bases from J, the junction kept 11 bases outside the gene matches. This CDR3 contains 15 residues. This chain's CDR3 is CSAGIMTSVEETQYF. The CDR3 DNA follows: TGCAGTGCTGGTATAATGACTAGCGTAGAAGAGACCCAGTACTTC.

Concerning this clonotype itself: One junction end does not reproduce the germline sequence, and a read error may be involved. The V gene is TRBV7-3, the J gene TRBJ2-7; possibly TRBD1 for D (5 bases). Germline CDR1 and CDR2: SGHTA and FQGTGA. The CDR3 spans 14 residues. CDR3 region: CASSLKQGPYGQYF. As DNA, the CDR3 is TGTGCCAGCAGCTTAAAGCAGGGTCCCTACGGGCAGTACTTC.

The rearrangement joins TRBV5-4 to TRBJ1-1; D perhaps matches TRBD1 (6 bases). V was pared by 3 bases and J by 7 bases, with 13 bases between. The CDR3 is made up of 13 amino acids. Looked up from germline, CDR1 is SGHNT and CDR2 is YYREEE (reference sequence). CDR3 DNA sequence: TGTGCCAGCAGCTCCAGGGAGGGGGTTGAAGCTTTCTTT. It encodes CASSSREGVEAFF. Drawing the rest from reference TRBV5-4 and TRBJ1-1, the complete variable domain is ETGVTQSPTHLIKTRGQQVTLRCSSQSGHNTVSWYQQALGQGPQFIFQYYREEENGRGNFPPRFSGLQFPNYSSELNVNALELDDSALYLCASSSREGVEAFFGQGTRLTVV.

The rearrangement joins TRBV12-5 to TRBJ2-5, with a possible D match to TRBD1 (5 bases). The CDR3 extends over 16 amino acids. Trimming took 0 bases from V and 5 from J, leaving 16 bases between them. Germline V lookup: CDR1 LGHNT, CDR2 FRNRAP. This CDR3 is CASGLVLSGNTETQYF. The CDR3 DNA is TGTGCTAGTGGTTTGGTACTCTCAGGGAATACGGAGACCCAGTACTTC.

The chain has TRBV20-1 and TRBJ2-3; D is undetermined. In germline, CDR1 is DFQATT, CDR2 SNEGSKA (reference sequence). The V gene lost 0 bases and the J gene lost 7 bases, with 11 bases spanning the gap. The CDR3 consists of 13 residues. The CDR3 spells CSARDSGINTQYF. The CDR3 region has the DNA TGCAGTGCTAGAGATTCGGGCATAAATACGCAGTATTTT.

DNA for the CDR3: TGTGCCAGCAGAAGCGGGAGGGGCCCCCAAGATGAGCAGTTCTTC. Amino acids: CASRSGRGPQDEQFF. This chain uses TRBV12-3 or TRBV12-4 with TRBJ2-1; TRBD2 aligns across 10 bases. J gave up 8 bases and V 6 bases, and 10 bases lay outside the gene matches. The CDR3 totals 15 residues.

The chain recombines TRBV29-1 with TRBJ2-3; D may correspond to TRBD1 or TRBD2 (5 bases each). V lost 3 bases, J lost 10 bases, and 23 bases lay in between. Looked up from germline, CDR1 is SQVTM and CDR2 is ANQGSEA. The CDR3 totals 15 residues. CDR3 in amino acids: CSVESGLAPMDAQYF. The CDR3 DNA sequence: TGCAGCGTTGAGTCGGGGCTAGCACCGATGGATGCGCAGTATTTT.

Turning to this clonotype: The junction differs from germline at one of its ends, possibly a read error. The genes are TRBV6-6 and TRBJ1-2, with a possible D match to TRBD1 (5 bases). Germline CDR1 and CDR2: MNHNY and SVGAGI (reference sequence). The CDR3 covers 13 residues. The CDR3: CAGRTTVTYGYTF. The CDR3 DNA sequence: TGTGCCGGCAGGACGACAGTTACCTATGGCTACACCTTC.

This chain joins TRBV5-1 and TRBJ2-7; TRBD1 matches 7 bases. This CDR3 region has 14 residues. Germline CDR1 is SGHRS and CDR2 is YFSETQ. Germline trimming cut 3 bases from V and 1 base from J; bases unmatched to any gene: 4. The CDR3 loop reads CASSSNRGSYEQYF. The DNA of the CDR3 is TGCGCCAGCAGCTCCAACAGGGGATCCTACGAGCAGTACTTC.

The rearrangement joins TRBV20-1 to TRBJ1-2; 12 nucleotides match TRBD1. CDR1 and CDR2 from the germline V gene are DFQATT and SNEGSKA (reference sequence). Trimming at V came to 6 bases and at J to 0 bases, leaving 8 bases not matched to a gene. This CDR3 spans 16 amino acids. The CDR3 coding sequence is TGCAGTGCCGGGGGACAGGGGGCAGGGGCTAACTATGGCTACACCTTC. Its protein product is CSAGGQGAGANYGYTF.

In its sample, this clonotype was seen once. The chain employs TRBV29-1 and TRBJ1-1; D gene unclear. V was trimmed by 7 bases and J by 4 bases, leaving 16 bases between them. Germline lookup yields CDR1 SQVTM and CDR2 ANQGSEA. The CDR3 is made up of 13 amino acids. CDR3 nucleotides: TGCAGCGGGACCAAAGCCTGGGGCACTGAAGCTTTCTTT. Translation gives CSGTKAWGTEAFF.

V is TRBV6-5 and J is TRBJ2-5; no definite D call. Germline V gene data show CDR1 as MNHEY and CDR2 as SVGAGI. The CDR3 covers 14 residues. V gave up 4 bases and J gave up 1 base, with 10 bases separating them. DNA of the CDR3: TGTGCCAGCAGTTCCTCGGGTTTCCAAGAGACCCAGTACTTC. Residues: CASSSSGFQETQYF.

This clonotype was observed a handful of times. This chain joins TRBV6-5 and TRBJ2-7; 10 bases match TRBD2. With V trimmed by 6 bases and J by 2 bases, 4 bases remained unmatched. The CDR3 has 14 amino acids. Germline-derived CDR1 and CDR2 are MNHEY and SVGAGI. In nucleotides, the CDR3 is TGTGCCAGCAGCTCTAGCGGGAGTCCCTACGAGCAGTACTTC. This gives the protein CASSSSGSPYEQYF.

The chain carries TRBV18 and TRBJ2-7; TRBD1 matches at 8 bases. The J call is doubtful: the DNA matches TRBJ2-5 better. The CDR3 totals 15 residues. Germline CDR1 and CDR2: KGHSH and LQKENI. For the CDR3, the DNA is TGTGCCAGCTCCCCTACAGGGGGGATCTGTGAGACCCAGTACTTC. It yields the protein CASSPTGGICETQYF.

As regards this clonotype: The junction departs from germline at one end; a sequencing error may be responsible. This chain uses TRBV5-1 with TRBJ2-1; D gene unclear. Germline CDR1 and CDR2: SGHRS and YFSETQ. This CDR3 is 15 amino acids long. This chain's CDR3 is CASSLAVYNGNEQFF. For the CDR3, the DNA is TGTGCCAGCAGCTTGGCGGTCTACAATGGCAATGAGCAGTTCTTC.

This clonotype was detected only a few times. The chain uses TRBV12-3 or TRBV12-4 and TRBJ1-6, with D perhaps matching TRBD1 (6 bases). V dropped 5 bases and J dropped 7 bases, with 15 bases sitting between them. This CDR3 has 15 amino acids. This CDR3 is CASSLTAGANSPLHF. CDR3 coding DNA: TGTGCCAGCAGTCTAACCGCAGGGGCCAATTCACCCCTCCACTTT.

This rearrangement joins TRBV20-1 to TRBJ1-5; the D is unclear. The CDR3 is made up of 14 amino acids. Germline V lookup: CDR1 DFQATT, CDR2 SNEGSKA (reference sequence). Between the trimmed V and J ends, which lost 6 bases and 0 bases, there was a span of 12 bases. The CDR3: CSAGWSYSNQPQHF. DNA of the CDR3: TGCAGTGCCGGGTGGAGTTATAGCAATCAGCCCCAGCATTTT.

The chain employs TRBV7-8 and TRBJ2-5; D possibly uses TRBD1 or TRBD2 (5 bases each). The CDR3 totals 16 residues. CDR1 is SGHVS and CDR2 is FQNEAQ in the germline V gene. V shed 2 bases and J shed 1 base, with 14 bases lying between them. CDR3 amino acids: CASSLRRAGTQETQYF. As DNA, the CDR3 is TGTGCCAGCAGCTTAAGGCGGGCAGGGACCCAAGAGACCCAGTACTTC.

This clonotype occurred a few times. The chain employs TRBV6-6 and TRBJ2-7; 7 positions match TRBD2. The germline V gene has CDR1 MNHNY and CDR2 SVGAGI (reference sequence). The CDR3 extends over 15 amino acids. V was clipped by 6 bases and J by 1 base; unmatched bases: 9. For the CDR3, the DNA is TGTGCCAGCAGGAAACCGGGGGGTATTTCCTACGAGCAGTACTTC. It codes for CASRKPGGISYEQYF.

V and J are TRBV19 and TRBJ2-1; 14 bases align to TRBD2. The CDR3 totals 18 residues. Unmatched junction bases numbered 3, after V lost 2 bases and J lost 0 bases. In germline, CDR1 is LNHDA, CDR2 SQIVND (reference sequence). The CDR3 region is CASSIIGTSGSSYNEQFF. The CDR3 coding sequence is TGTGCCAGTAGTATAATAGGGACTAGCGGGAGCTCCTACAATGAGCAGTTCTTC.

The chain carries TRBV2 and TRBJ2-1; D perhaps matches TRBD1 (8 bases). The closer fit of TRBJ2-7 to the DNA end suggests the J call may be wrong. CDR3 length: 17 residues. Germline loops: CDR1 SNHLY, CDR2 FYNNEI. This CDR3 reads CASSEVGGGQVYNEQYF. In DNA, the CDR3 is TGTGCCAGCAGTGAAGTGGGGGGGGGACAGGTCTACAATGAGCAGTACTTC.

This chain uses TRBV4-1 with TRBJ1-2; D may be TRBD1 (5 bases). V was pared by 0 bases and J by 5 bases, with 7 bases between. Germline V gene data show CDR1 as MGHRA and CDR2 as YSYEKL. CDR3 length: 13 amino acids. The CDR3 DNA sequence: TGCGCCAGCAGCCAAGAGGGGGTTTATGGCTACACCTTC. It translates to CASSQEGVYGYTF.

This chain uses TRBV6-6 with TRBJ2-7, with D perhaps matching TRBD1 (6 bases). V was trimmed by 9 bases and J by 2 bases, leaving 17 bases between them. This CDR3 has 14 residues. Germline V gene lookup returns CDR1 MNHNY and CDR2 SVGAGI (reference sequence). As DNA, the CDR3 is TGTGCCAGTCAAACAGGGCGAGGCCCCTACGAGCAGTACTTC. It encodes CASQTGRGPYEQYF.

The chain is built from TRBV5-1 and TRBJ2-1; TRBD1 aligns across 7 bases. The CDR3 consists of 17 residues. Trimming cost V 0 bases and J 4 bases; bases outside gene matches: 10. Germline values: CDR1 SGHRS, CDR2 YFSETQ. The CDR3, as DNA: TGCGCCAGCAGCTTGGAAGGGGGCCGTTCTCCATACAATGAGCAGTTCTTC. Translated, it gives CASSLEGGRSPYNEQFF.